Each of the 7 T cell receptor beta chains below was sequenced from the same sample in a study of blood T cell repertoires in COVID-19. TCRdb keeps only in-frame clones here, not all; method: immunoSEQ multiplex PCR. Seen here are about 180,000 clones, roughly 85% observed once, and the top ten hold about 3.3%. Sequencing was carried out using peripheral blood. The receptors derive from a man in his sixties with acute or convalescent COVID-19.

This chain links TRBV12-5 with TRBJ1-1; TRBD1 matches at 7 bases. Germline values: CDR1 LGHNT, CDR2 FRNRAP. The V and J ends lost 3 bases and 4 bases, in that order; junction bases with no gene match: 11. This CDR3 region has 16 residues. In nucleotides, the CDR3 is TGTGCTAGTGGTTTTTGGGACAGCAAATGGATCACTGAAGCTTTCTTT. Protein: CASGFWDSKWITEAFF.

J is TRBJ2-1 and V is TRBV7-9; 8 nucleotides agree with TRBD1. Germline values: CDR1 SEHNR, CDR2 FQNEAQ (reference sequence). CDR3 length equals 13 residues. V shed 4 bases, J shed 10 bases, and the junction held 6 bases outside the gene matches. The CDR3 is CASSSGQGLEQFF. The CDR3 nucleotides read TGTGCCAGCAGCTCAGGACAGGGTTTAGAGCAGTTCTTC.

The chain recombines TRBV5-5 with TRBJ2-3; 7 nucleotides match TRBD1. Germline-derived CDR1 and CDR2 are SGHKS and YYEKEE (reference sequence). The CDR3 sequence is 13 residues long. J lost 6 bases, V lost 5 bases, and 6 bases had no gene match. Written as DNA, the CDR3 is TGTGCCAGCAGACGACGACAGGGCGATACGCAGTATTTT. The encoded protein is CASRRRQGDTQYF.

The chain is built from TRBV19 and TRBJ2-7, with 8 bases aligning to TRBD1. CDR1 is LNHDA, CDR2 SQIVND, per germline (reference sequence). This CDR3 has 13 amino acids. V gave up 5 bases and J gave up 4 bases; unmatched junction bases: 4. The CDR3 here is CASSSRQGYEQYF. The CDR3 DNA reads as TGTGCCAGTAGTTCCCGACAGGGGTACGAGCAGTACTTC. Combining the CDR3 with reference TRBV19 and TRBJ2-7 gives the whole variable domain DGGITQSPKYLFRKEGQNVTLSCEQNLNHDAMYWYRQDPGQGLRLIYYSQIVNDFQKGDIAEGYSVSREKKESFPLTVTSAQKNPTAFYLCASSSRQGYEQYFGPGTRLTVT.

As for this clone: This specimen includes other DNA sequences encoding the same CDR3. The V call is TRBV9, the J call TRBJ2-1, with TRBD2 matching 7 bases. Germline V gives CDR1 SGDLS, CDR2 YYNGEE. This CDR3 has 14 residues. With V trimmed by 4 bases and J by 1 base, 2 bases remained unmatched. CDR3 amino acids: CASSPGGSYNEQFF. The CDR3 DNA reads as TGTGCCAGCAGCCCGGGAGGATCCTACAATGAGCAGTTCTTC.

The chain has TRBV19 and TRBJ1-4; D perhaps matches TRBD1 (5 bases). Trimming pared 7 bases from V and 8 bases from J, leaving 14 bases between. The CDR3 totals 13 residues. Germline CDR1 LNHDA, CDR2 SQIVND (reference sequence). The CDR3 DNA reads TGTGCCAGTAACTTGGGGGGTCGCGAAAAACTGTTTTTT. Translating gives CASNLGGREKLFF.

The rearrangement uses TRBV23-1 and TRBJ2-7; 13 bases match TRBD2. TRBV23-1 is sorted into the ORF group, with uncertain function. After removal of 8 bases from V and 7 bases from J, the junction contained 11 bases not matched to a gene. The CDR3 covers 15 residues. CDR3 residues: CASATGTSGIREQYF. In nucleotides, the CDR3 is TGCGCCAGCGCCACCGGGACTAGCGGGATAAGGGAGCAGTACTTC.